This entry is about one T cell receptor (beta chain). The target antigen is unknown. Gene labels here are mouse ones. The sequence runs out 1 residue before the end of the CDR3; the remainder is reconstructed from the germline J gene. Time point here: mouse harvest day 7 after allogeneic transplant. Mouse grafts combined 10^7 T-cell-depleted bone marrow cells with 10^6 splenic CD5+ T cells. Mice had MHC-mismatched B6 into BALB/c GVHD, sampled day 7 or 14. The CDR3 covers 14 residues. Germline V gene sequence: CDR1 LGHNA, CDR2 YSYQKL. Trimming removed 0 bases at V and 5 bases at J, with 5 bases between. These data originate in a study of tissue T cells after allogeneic stem cell transplantation. General study results and limits: Which tissue TCRs were alloreactive or antigen-specific was not determined. Some clones might be persisting host cells. Anatomically similar tissues had similar TCR repertoires within each patient.

TCRdb keeps only in-frame clones here, not all; method: immunoSEQ multiplex PCR. The table has 4,000 or so clones, 50% seen once. This receptor was obtained from a female BALB/c mouse given C57BL/6 T cells with graft-versus-host disease after an allogeneic hematopoietic cell transplant. The sample was gut tissue. The chain uses TRBV2 and TRBJ1-6, with D uncertain. TRBJ1-6 is reported as an ORF; its role is uncertain. CDR3 DNA (partial): TGTGCCAGCAGCCAAGATGAGGATAATTCGCCCCTCTAC. Amino acid sequence: CASSQDEDNSPLY. The whole CDR3 sequence is CASSQDEDNSPLYF.